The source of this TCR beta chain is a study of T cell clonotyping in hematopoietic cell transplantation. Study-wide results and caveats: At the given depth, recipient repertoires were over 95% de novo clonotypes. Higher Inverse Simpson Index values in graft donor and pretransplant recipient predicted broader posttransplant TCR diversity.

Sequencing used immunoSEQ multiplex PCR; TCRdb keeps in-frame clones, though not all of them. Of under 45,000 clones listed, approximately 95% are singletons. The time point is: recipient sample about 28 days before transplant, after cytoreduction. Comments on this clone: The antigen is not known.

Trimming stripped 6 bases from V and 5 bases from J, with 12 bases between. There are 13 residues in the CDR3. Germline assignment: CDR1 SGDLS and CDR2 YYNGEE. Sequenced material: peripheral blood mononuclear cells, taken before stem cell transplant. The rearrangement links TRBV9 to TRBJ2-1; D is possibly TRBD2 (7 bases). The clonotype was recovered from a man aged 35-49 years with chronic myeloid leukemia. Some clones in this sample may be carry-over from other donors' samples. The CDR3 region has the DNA TGTGCCAGCAATAAGGGGGGGAACAATGAGCAGTTCTTC. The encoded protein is CASNKGGNNEQFF.